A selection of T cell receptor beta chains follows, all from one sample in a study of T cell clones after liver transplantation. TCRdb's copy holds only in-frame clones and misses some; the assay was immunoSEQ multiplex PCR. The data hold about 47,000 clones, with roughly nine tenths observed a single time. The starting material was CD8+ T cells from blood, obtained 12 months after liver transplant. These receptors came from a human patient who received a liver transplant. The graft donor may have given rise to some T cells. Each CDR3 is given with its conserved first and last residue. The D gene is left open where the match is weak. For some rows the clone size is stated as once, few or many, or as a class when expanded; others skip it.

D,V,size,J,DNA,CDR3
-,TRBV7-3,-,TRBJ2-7,TGTGCCAGCAGCTCCAACCGGGCCTACTTAGGCCACGAGCAGTACTTC,CASSSNRAYLGHEQYF
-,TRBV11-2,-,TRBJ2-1,TGTGCCAGCAGCTCGGGGTACAATGAGCAGTTCTTC,CASSSGYNEQFF
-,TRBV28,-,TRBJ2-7,TGTGCCAGCAGTTTATGCTCACAGGGTTGCGAGCAGTACTTC,CASSLCSQGCEQYF
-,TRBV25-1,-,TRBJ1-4,TGTGCCAGCAGCCACAAGGGAAATGAAAAACTGTTTTTT,CASSHKGNEKLFF
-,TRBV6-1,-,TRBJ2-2,TGTGCCAGCCTTTCAGGCACCGGGGAGCTGTTTTTT,CASLSGTGELFF
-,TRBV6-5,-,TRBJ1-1,TGTGCCAGCGGCAAACTGTGGGGGGCTTTCTTT,CASGKLWGAFF
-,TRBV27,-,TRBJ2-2,TGTGCCAGCAGTTTATTCCCCACCGGGACACTAACGAACACCGGGGAGCTGTTTTTT,CASSLFPTGTLTNTGELFF
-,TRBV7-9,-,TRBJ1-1,TGTGCCAGCAGCCGCCCGGGAGAGGACACTGAAGCTTTCTTT,CASSRPGEDTEAFF
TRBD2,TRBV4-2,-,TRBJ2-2,TGTGCCAGCAGCCGACTAGCGGGAGACACCGGGGAGCTGTTTTTT,CASSRLAGDTGELFF
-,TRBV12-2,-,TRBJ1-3,TGTGCAAGTCGTTACATGACAGGACCCTGGCTGTCGGACACCATATATTTT,CASRYMTGPWLSDTIYF
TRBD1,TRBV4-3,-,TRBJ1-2,TGCGCCAGCAGCCATGCAGGGGGAGAGGATGGCTACACCTTC,CASSHAGGEDGYTF
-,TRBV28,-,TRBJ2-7,TGTGCCAGCAGGCGGCAACCCTACGAGCAGTACTTC,CASRRQPYEQYF
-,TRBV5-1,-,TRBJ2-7,TGCGCCAGCAGCTTGGTCCAGGATAGCTCCTACGAGCAGTACTTC,CASSLVQDSSYEQYF
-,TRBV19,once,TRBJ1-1,TGTGCCACCGTCACTACTGAAGCTTTCTTT,CATVTTEAFF
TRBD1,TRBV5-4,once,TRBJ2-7,TGTGCCAGCAGCCCGAGGGGGCTTCCCTACGAGCAGTACTTC,CASSPRGLPYEQYF
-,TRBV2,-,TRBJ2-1,TGTGCCAGCAGTGAGGGGACCATTTACAATGAGCAGTTCTTC,CASSEGTIYNEQFF
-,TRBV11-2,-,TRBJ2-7,TGTGCCAGCAGTTGGACATATATCTACGAGCAGTACTTC,CASSWTYIYEQYF
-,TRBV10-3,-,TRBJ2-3,TGTGCCATCAGTGAGTCGCAGAGCACAGATACGCAGTATTTT,CAISESQSTDTQYF
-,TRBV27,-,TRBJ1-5,TGTGCCAGCACCTTCGGGGCCAATCAGCCCCAGCATTTT,CASTFGANQPQHF
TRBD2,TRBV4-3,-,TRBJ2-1,TGCGCCAGCAGCCAGGGTATAGCGGGAGGGCCTTCTAATAATGAGCAGTTCTTC,CASSQGIAGGPSNNEQFF
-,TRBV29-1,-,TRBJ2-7,TGCAGCGTTGATCGCGGAAGCTCCTACGAGCAGTACTTC,CSVDRGSSYEQYF
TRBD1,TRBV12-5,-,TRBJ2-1,TGTGCTAGTGTCCCTGACAGGGATGGGAACAATGAGCAGTTCTTC,CASVPDRDGNNEQFF
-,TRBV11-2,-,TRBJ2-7,TGTGCCAGCAGCTTAAATGGAGTTACTAGGAGCTCCTACGAGCAGTACTTC,CASSLNGVTRSSYEQYF
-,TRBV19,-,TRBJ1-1,TGTGCCAGTCAGTCGAACACTGAAGCTTTCTTT,CASQSNTEAFF
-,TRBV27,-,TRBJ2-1,TGTGCCGTCGGGGCCTACAATGAGCAGTTCTTC,CAVGAYNEQFF
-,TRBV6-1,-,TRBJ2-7,TGTGCCAGCAGGGACTGGGGGCTCTACGAGCAGTACTTC,CASRDWGLYEQYF
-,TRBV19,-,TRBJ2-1,TGTGCCAGTAGTCCCCTTTTAGGGAATGAGCAGTTCTTC,CASSPLLGNEQFF
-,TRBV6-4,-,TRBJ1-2,TGTGCCAGCAGTGACTCGCTCGCGGGAAATGGCTACACCTTC,CASSDSLAGNGYTF
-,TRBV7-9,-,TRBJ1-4,TGTGCCAGCAGCTTAGACGGAGAAAAACTGTTTTTT,CASSLDGEKLFF
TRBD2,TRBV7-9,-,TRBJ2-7,TGTGCCAGCAGCTTAGTTTGGACTAGCACTTACGAGCAGTACTTC,CASSLVWTSTYEQYF
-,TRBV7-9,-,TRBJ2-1,TGTGCCAGCAGCTTGACCTCTCTTCAACCCTACAATGAGCAGTTCTTC,CASSLTSLQPYNEQFF
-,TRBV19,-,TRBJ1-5,TGTGCCAGTAGTTCCGGACAGTGGAGTCAGCCCCAGCATTTT,CASSSGQWSQPQHF
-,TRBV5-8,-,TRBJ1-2,TGTGCCAGCAGCCCCGTTGAGGATGAGATGATTGGCTACACCTTC,CASSPVEDEMIGYTF
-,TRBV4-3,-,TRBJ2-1,TGCGCCAGCAGCCAAGATGGGGGAGCAGCCTACAATGAGCAGTTCTTC,CASSQDGGAAYNEQFF
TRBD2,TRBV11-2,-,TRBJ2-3,TGTGCCAGCAGCTGGACTAGCGGATTAGTCACAGATACGCAGTATTTT,CASSWTSGLVTDTQYF
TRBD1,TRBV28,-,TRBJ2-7,TGTGCCAGCAGTTTACCGCCCCGACAGGGTCTCCACGAGCAGTACTTC,CASSLPPRQGLHEQYF
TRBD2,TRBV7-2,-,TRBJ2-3,TGTGCCAGCAGCTCCGGTATACTAGCGTCCACAGATACGCAGTATTTT,CASSSGILASTDTQYF
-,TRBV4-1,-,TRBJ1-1,TGCGCCAGCAGCCCAGAGGGGCAGAACACTGAAGCTTTCTTT,CASSPEGQNTEAFF
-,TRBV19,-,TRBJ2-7,TGTGCCAGTAGTCCCGGGAGCTACGAGCAGTACTTC,CASSPGSYEQYF
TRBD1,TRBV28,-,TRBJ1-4,TGTGCCAGCAGTTTCCCCCTGGGGGGACAGGGGGTTTCGACTAATGAAAAACTGTTTTTT,CASSFPLGGQGVSTNEKLFF
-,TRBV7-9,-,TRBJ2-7,TGTGCCAGCACCGACCGACAGGCGTCCTACGAGCAGTACTTC,CASTDRQASYEQYF
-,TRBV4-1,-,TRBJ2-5,TGCGCCAGCAGCCAAGATGGAACTGAAACGTACCAAGAGACCCAGTACTTC,CASSQDGTETYQETQYF
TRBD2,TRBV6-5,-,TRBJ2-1,TGTGCCAGCAGTTACTCATGGCTAGCGGGGAATGAGCAGTTCTTC,CASSYSWLAGNEQFF
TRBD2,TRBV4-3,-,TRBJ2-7,TGCGCCAGCAGCCAAGATTTCTGGGTAGCGGGATACGAGCAGTACTTC,CASSQDFWVAGYEQYF
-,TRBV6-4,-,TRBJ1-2,TGTGCCAGCAGGGACAGTGCCCTGGGCTACACCTTC,CASRDSALGYTF
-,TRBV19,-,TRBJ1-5,TGTGCCAGTCAGGGAAATAGCAATCAGCCCCAGCATTTT,CASQGNSNQPQHF
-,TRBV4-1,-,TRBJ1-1,TGCGCCAGCAGCCAAGACAGGGTCCCTCTCATGAACACTGAAGCTTTCTTT,CASSQDRVPLMNTEAFF
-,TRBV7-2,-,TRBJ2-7,TGTGCCAGCAGCTGGTCCGGCTACGAGCAGTACTTC,CASSWSGYEQYF
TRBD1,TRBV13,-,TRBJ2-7,TGTGCCAGCAGCTCAACAGGGGGTCACGAGCAGTACTTC,CASSSTGGHEQYF
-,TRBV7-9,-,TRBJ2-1,TGTGCCAGCAGCCTGACTAGTTTGAGCTCCTACAATGAGCAGTTCTTC,CASSLTSLSSYNEQFF
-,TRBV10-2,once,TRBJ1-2,TGCGCCAGCAGTGAGAGAGACAGCCGGGGGGCCTTC,CASSERDSRGAF
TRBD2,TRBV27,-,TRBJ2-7,TGTGCCAGCAGTTTAGGGACTAGCGGCTCCTACGAGCAGTACTTC,CASSLGTSGSYEQYF
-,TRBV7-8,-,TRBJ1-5,TGTGCCAGCAGCTTATATGGCCCTAATCAGCCCCAGCATTTT,CASSLYGPNQPQHF
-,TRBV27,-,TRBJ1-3,TGTGCCAGCAGGCTGACATCTTACTCTGGAAACACCATATATTTT,CASRLTSYSGNTIYF